This passage covers 28 T cell receptor beta chains from one sample sequenced in a study of cytotoxic CD8 clonotypes in ibrutinib-treated CLL. The assay was immunoSEQ multiplex PCR, and TCRdb's table has in-frame clones only and misses some. The data hold some 61,000 clones, with approximately 70% observed a single time. The sample in question was PBMCs, obtained after 12 months of ibrutinib treatment. The receptors were sampled from a human donor with chronic lymphocytic leukemia.

The chain carries TRBV30 and TRBJ2-7; D possibly corresponds to TRBD2 (6 bases). Germline CDR1 reads GTSNPN; CDR2 reads SVGIG (reference sequence). CDR3 length: 14 residues. The V end was cut by 2 bases, the J end by 5 bases, with 16 bases between. The CDR3 here is CAWSPAGRINEQYF. As DNA, the CDR3 is TGTGCCTGGAGTCCCGCAGGGAGGATCAACGAGCAGTACTTC.

In this sample, this clone turned up once. The gene calls are TRBV4-2 and TRBJ2-3; D possibly uses TRBD1 or TRBD2 (5 bases each). The V end lost 4 bases, the J end lost 2 bases, and 10 bases lay between the germline ends. CDR1 and CDR2 from the germline V gene are LGHNA and YNFKEQ. This CDR3 region has 14 residues. The CDR3 here is CASSPGRLTDTQYF. Written as DNA, the CDR3 is TGTGCCAGCAGCCCGGGACGCCTCACAGATACGCAGTATTTT.

The V gene is TRBV29-1, the J gene TRBJ2-4; 7 bases line up with TRBD2. V was clipped by 6 bases and J by 5 bases; unmatched bases: 13. The CDR3 extends over 15 amino acids. CDR1 and CDR2 (germline): SQVTM, ANQGSEA. CDR3 amino acids: CSVPKSGGPQNIQYF. CDR3 bases: TGCAGCGTCCCGAAGTCGGGAGGCCCTCAAAACATTCAGTACTTC.

The V gene is TRBV5-8, the J gene TRBJ1-5; D gene uncertain. Trimming took 6 bases from V and 0 from J, leaving 16 bases between them. In germline, CDR1 is SGHTS, CDR2 YDEGEE. The CDR3 has 16 residues. CDR3 nucleotides: TGTGCCAGCAATCCCGTCGGCCGGTATAGCAATCAGCCCCAGCATTTT. This gives the protein CASNPVGRYSNQPQHF.

The chain carries TRBV9 and TRBJ2-3, with D perhaps given as TRBD1 or TRBD2 (5 bases each). Per germline, CDR1 SGDLS and CDR2 YYNGEE. Deletions cut 4 bases from V and 2 bases from J, with 11 bases between. The CDR3 length is 14 residues. The CDR3 loop reads CASSRGEITDTQYF. The CDR3 DNA follows: TGTGCCAGCAGCCGAGGGGAAATCACAGATACGCAGTATTTT. Full variable domain (outside the CDR3, taken from reference TRBV9 and TRBJ2-3): DSGVTQTPKHLITATGQRVTLRCSPRSGDLSVYWYQQSLDQGLQFLIQYYNGEERAKGNILERFSAQQFPDLHSELNLSSLELGDSALYFCASSRGEITDTQYFGPGTRLTVL.

Worth noting for this clone: Germline is not matched at one junction end, which may reflect a read error. The chain links TRBV6-1 to TRBJ1-2; D may be TRBD1 (5 bases). CDR3 length equals 13 residues. CDR1 is MNHNS, CDR2 SASEGT, per germline. The CDR3 protein is CVSRDLSLYGYTF. DNA for the CDR3: TGTGTCAGCAGGGATCTGTCGCTCTATGGCTACACCTTC.

Only a few counts were recorded for this clone. V is TRBV19 and J is TRBJ2-7; 8 bases map to TRBD2. The V segment lost 4 bases and the J segment 3 bases; nucleotides outside the gene matches: 11. This CDR3 is 16 amino acids long. CDR1 LNHDA and CDR2 SQIVND come from the germline V gene (reference sequence). Written as DNA, the CDR3 is TGTGCCAGTAGTAAGGAGAGCGGGGGTCTCCTCTACGAGCAGTACTTC. This gives the protein CASSKESGGLLYEQYF.

The chain combines TRBV2 with TRBJ1-6, with 7 bases aligning to TRBD1. V shed 7 bases, J shed 5 bases, and the junction held 5 bases outside the gene matches. Germline CDR1 reads SNHLY; CDR2 reads FYNNEI. The CDR3 runs 14 residues. The CDR3: CASKRQGDNSPLHF. CDR3 nucleotides: TGTGCCAGCAAAAGACAGGGCGATAATTCACCCCTCCACTTT.

The gene calls are TRBV4-1 and TRBJ2-7; tentatively, D is TRBD1 (6 bases). CDR1 MGHRA and CDR2 YSYEKL come from the germline V gene. Trimming shortened V by 1 base and J by 6 bases, and 19 bases separated the two germline ends. This CDR3 is built from 16 residues. CDR3 residues: CASSQVAGVSTGEQYF. CDR3 in DNA: TGCGCCAGCAGCCAAGTGGCAGGGGTATCAACTGGCGAGCAGTACTTC.

The chain has TRBV11-2 and TRBJ2-3; D gene ambiguous. Germline V gene data show CDR1 as SGHAT and CDR2 as FQNNGV. V was pared by 1 base and J by 3 bases, with 8 bases between. The CDR3 covers 14 residues. The CDR3 sequence: CASSLAALTDTQYF. The DNA of the CDR3 is TGTGCCAGCAGCTTAGCTGCGTTGACAGATACGCAGTATTTT.

This chain links TRBV11-2 with TRBJ2-6, with TRBD1 as a possible D gene (6 bases). The CDR3 runs 18 residues. V lost 4 bases, J lost 0 bases, and 16 bases lay in between. CDR1 is SGHAT and CDR2 is FQNNGV in the germline V gene. CDR3 nucleotide sequence: TGTGCCAGCAGCTCCACGGACAGCCATCTCTCTGGGGCCAACGTCCTGACTTTC. Amino acids: CASSSTDSHLSGANVLTF.

This clone was seen a few times. V gene TRBV14 combines with J gene TRBJ2-1; 9 positions match TRBD2. The germline V gene encodes CDR1 SGHDN and CDR2 FVKESK. The CDR3 contains 15 residues. V lost 4 bases to trimming and J lost 7 bases; unmatched junction nucleotides: 8. The CDR3 loop reads CASSRGRGGQNEQFF. The CDR3 DNA follows: TGTGCCAGCAGCCGTGGGCGGGGGGGCCAAAATGAGCAGTTCTTC.

Judged by abundance, this clone is medium-sized. The chain is built from TRBV27 and TRBJ1-2; D is ambiguous. V lost 4 bases and J 4 bases, leaving 10 bases between the germline ends. The CDR3 has 13 amino acids. Germline V gene data show CDR1 as MNHEY and CDR2 as SMNVEV (reference sequence). CDR3 region: CASSSRGPYGYTF. The CDR3 coding sequence is TGTGCCAGCAGTTCAAGAGGGCCCTATGGCTACACCTTC.

A few counts support this clone. The genes are TRBV25-1 and TRBJ1-2; the match to TRBD1 covers 8 bases. The CDR3 runs 13 residues. V lost 6 bases, J lost 5 bases, and 5 bases stayed unmatched. Germline V gene lookup returns CDR1 MGHDK and CDR2 SYGVNS. CDR3 in amino acids: CASRRGQEYGYTF. DNA for the CDR3: TGTGCCAGCAGGAGGGGACAGGAGTATGGCTACACCTTC.

The table lists this clone with a few counts. The gene calls are TRBV20-1 and TRBJ1-1, with D unclear. Trimming left V 4 bases short and J 8 bases short, with 11 bases between. Germline loops: CDR1 DFQATT, CDR2 SNEGSKA (reference sequence). This CDR3 spans 11 amino acids. The CDR3 DNA follows: TGCAGTGCTATGTCTCTTACCGAAGCTTTCTTT. It yields the protein CSAMSLTEAFF.

V gene TRBV29-1 combines with J gene TRBJ1-4; D gene unclear. Trimming stripped 7 bases from V and 1 base from J, with 10 bases between. Per germline, CDR1 SQVTM and CDR2 ANQGSEA. The CDR3 extends over 13 amino acids. The CDR3 sequence is CSGRRLTNEKLFF. CDR3 in DNA: TGCAGCGGCCGGCGGTTAACTAATGAAAAACTGTTTTTT.

This clone was counted once. CDR3: CAWARGGTPFGHEQYF. For the CDR3, the DNA is TGTGCCTGGGCCAGGGGCGGGACCCCATTTGGCCACGAGCAGTACTTC. This rearrangement joins TRBV30 to TRBJ2-7; perhaps D is TRBD1 or TRBD2 (6 bases each). With 5 bases removed from V and 5 bases from J, the gap between germline ends came to 25 bases. The CDR3 length is 16 residues. The germline gives CDR1 GTSNPN, CDR2 SVGIG (reference sequence).

This chain joins TRBV9 and TRBJ1-4; the D is unclear. From germline, CDR1 is SGDLS and CDR2 YYNGEE. V was trimmed by 0 bases and J by 4 bases, leaving 7 bases between them. The length of the CDR3 is 14 residues. The CDR3 bases are TGTGCCAGCAGCGTAGAGGACGGTAATGAAAAACTGTTTTTT. Translating gives CASSVEDGNEKLFF.

V and J are TRBV7-5 and TRBJ1-5; TRBD1 is the table's D call and was not checked against the DNA. TRBV7-5 is designated a pseudogene. The CDR3 covers 14 residues. CDR3 loop: CASSLNRGLSRQHF. CDR3 in DNA: TGTGCCAGCAGCTTAAACAGGGGGCTCTCGCGCCAGCATTTT.

The V and J genes are TRBV19 and TRBJ1-6, with D possibly being TRBD1 (6 bases). The V end lost 6 bases, the J end lost 6 bases, and 15 bases lay between the germline ends. The length of the CDR3 is 15 residues. From germline, CDR1 is LNHDA and CDR2 SQIVND (reference sequence). The CDR3 loop is CASSSGTNRNSPLHF. CDR3 sequence (DNA): TGTGCCAGTAGCTCCGGGACAAATCGTAATTCACCCCTCCACTTT.

Only one count was recorded for this clone. The chain employs TRBV6-1 and TRBJ2-3; D possibly corresponds to TRBD2 (5 bases). The V gene lost 6 bases and the J gene lost 3 bases, with 13 bases spanning the gap. The CDR3 contains 14 residues. Germline CDR1 MNHNS, CDR2 SASEGT. CDR3 region: CASRSGRSTDTQYF. For the CDR3, the DNA is TGTGCCAGCAGGTCGGGAAGGTCGACAGATACGCAGTATTTT.

The rearrangement links TRBV4-3 to TRBJ2-3, with 9 bases identical to TRBD2. Germline V gives CDR1 LGHNA, CDR2 YSLEER. V dropped 1 base and J dropped 1; count of bases not matched to a gene: 0. The CDR3 length is 15 residues. Written as DNA, the CDR3 is TGCGCCAGCAGCCAAGCTAGCGGGGGCACAGATACGCAGTATTTT. Amino acids: CASSQASGGTDTQYF.

This sequence joins TRBV10-2 and TRBJ1-4, with 7 nucleotides matching TRBD1. V dropped 3 bases and J dropped 8; count of bases not matched to a gene: 0. CDR1 and CDR2 (germline): WSHSY, SAAADI. There are 12 residues in the CDR3. The CDR3 DNA follows: TGCGCCAGCAGTGAACAGGGGGAAAAACTGTTTTTT. Protein sequence: CASSEQGEKLFF.

J is TRBJ2-1 and V is TRBV7-8; D possibly corresponds to TRBD1 (6 bases). The V gene's germline CDR1 is SGHVS and CDR2 FQNEAQ. Deletions cut 1 base from V and 15 bases from J, with 13 bases between. The CDR3 loop spans 12 amino acids. CDR3 nucleotide sequence: TGTGCCAGCAGCTTAGTTAGGACAGTCGTGTTCTTC. This gives the protein CASSLVRTVVFF.

V is TRBV5-6 and J is TRBJ1-5, with D hard to call. Trimming removed 0 bases at V and 7 bases at J, with 14 bases between. From germline, CDR1 is SGHDT and CDR2 YYEEEE. The CDR3 has 15 amino acids. The CDR3 DNA sequence: TGTGCCAGCAGCTTGGGAGCCACTCGGTGGCAGCCCCAGCATTTT. Encoded protein: CASSLGATRWQPQHF.

The rearrangement links TRBV5-1 to TRBJ2-7; either TRBD1 or TRBD2 may supply D (5 bases each). Germline V gene sequence: CDR1 SGHRS, CDR2 YFSETQ. V lost 3 bases to trimming and J lost 2 bases, with 9 bases between them. This CDR3 has 13 amino acids. The CDR3 protein is CASSWDLTYEQYF. The CDR3 region has the DNA TGCGCCAGCAGCTGGGACCTGACCTACGAGCAGTACTTC.

This chain links TRBV5-1 with TRBJ1-1; TRBD1 matches at 11 bases. There are 15 residues in the CDR3. Trimming cost V 3 bases and J 10 bases; bases outside gene matches: 11. From germline, CDR1 is SGHRS and CDR2 YFSETQ. As DNA, the CDR3 is TGCGCCAGCAGCTCAGCTGGGACAGGGGGACCGAGAGCTTTCTTT. Translation: CASSSAGTGGPRAFF.

The chain has TRBV6-6 and TRBJ2-4; 9 bases fit TRBD1. The germline gives CDR1 MNHNY, CDR2 SVGAGI (reference sequence). This CDR3 is 15 amino acids long. Trimming at V came to 2 bases and at J to 4 bases, leaving 3 bases not matched to a gene. The CDR3 protein is CASSYGGQGKNIQYF. DNA for the CDR3: TGTGCCAGCAGTTACGGGGGACAGGGAAAAAACATTCAGTACTTC.